The subject of this entry is one T cell receptor (beta chain). TCRdb re-called the 5' RACE reads with MiXCR, one entry per CDR3 protein. The sample consists of some 500,000 distinct CDR3 sequences, under 25% of them appearing once. The data were obtained in a study of identical twins. CDR3 length equals 17 residues. V lost 3 bases to trimming and J lost 4 bases; unmatched junction nucleotides: 12. These data are also associated with another study on T cells expressing NK-cell markers.

The chain is built from TRBV12-3 or TRBV12-4 and TRBJ2-5; 9 positions match TRBD2. What was sequenced was CD4+ T cells sorted from blood. The clonotype comes from a young woman in good health. The CDR3 DNA follows: TGTGCCAGCAGTTTGCGGCGGGGGGGCGGAGGTGGAGAGACCCAGTACTTC. This translates into CASSLRRGGGGGETQYF.